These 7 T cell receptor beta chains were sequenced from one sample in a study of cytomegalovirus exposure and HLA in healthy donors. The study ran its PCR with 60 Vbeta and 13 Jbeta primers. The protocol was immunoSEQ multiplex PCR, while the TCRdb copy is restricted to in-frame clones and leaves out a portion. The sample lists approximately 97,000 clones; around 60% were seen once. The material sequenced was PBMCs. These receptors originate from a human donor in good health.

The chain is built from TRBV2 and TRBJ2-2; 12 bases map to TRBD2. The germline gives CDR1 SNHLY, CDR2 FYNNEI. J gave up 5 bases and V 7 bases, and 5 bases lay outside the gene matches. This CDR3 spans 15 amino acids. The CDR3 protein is CASTGTSGRTGELFF. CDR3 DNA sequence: TGTGCCAGCACTGGGACTAGCGGGCGAACCGGGGAGCTGTTTTTT.

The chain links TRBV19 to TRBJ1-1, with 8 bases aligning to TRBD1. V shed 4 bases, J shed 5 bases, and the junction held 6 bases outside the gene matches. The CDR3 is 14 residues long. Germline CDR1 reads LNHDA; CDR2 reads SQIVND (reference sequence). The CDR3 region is CASSTRTGMTEAFF. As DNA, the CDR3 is TGTGCCAGTAGTACCCGGACAGGGATGACTGAAGCTTTCTTT. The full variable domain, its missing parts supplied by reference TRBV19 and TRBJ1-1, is DGGITQSPKYLFRKEGQNVTLSCEQNLNHDAMYWYRQDPGQGLRLIYYSQIVNDFQKGDIAEGYSVSREKKESFPLTVTSAQKNPTAFYLCASSTRTGMTEAFFGQGTRLTVV.

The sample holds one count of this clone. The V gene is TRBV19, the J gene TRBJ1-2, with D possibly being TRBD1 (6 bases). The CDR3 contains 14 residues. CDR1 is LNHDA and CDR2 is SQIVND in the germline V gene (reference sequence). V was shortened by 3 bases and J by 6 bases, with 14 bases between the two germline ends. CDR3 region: CASSIGQGINGYTF. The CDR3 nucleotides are TGTGCCAGTAGTATTGGTCAGGGGATCAATGGCTACACCTTC.

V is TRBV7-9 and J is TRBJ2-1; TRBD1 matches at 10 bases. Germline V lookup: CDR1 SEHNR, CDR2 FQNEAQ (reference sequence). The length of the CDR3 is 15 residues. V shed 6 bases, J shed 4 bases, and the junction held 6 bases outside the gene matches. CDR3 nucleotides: TGTGCCAGCAGTTCGGGACAGGGGACTTACAATGAGCAGTTCTTC. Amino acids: CASSSGQGTYNEQFF.

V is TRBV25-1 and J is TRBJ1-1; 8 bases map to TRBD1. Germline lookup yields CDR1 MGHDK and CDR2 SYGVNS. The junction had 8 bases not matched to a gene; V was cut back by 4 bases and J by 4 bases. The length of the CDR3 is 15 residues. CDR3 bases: TGTGCCAGCAGTGTCGCAGGGGGCCTGGGCACTGAAGCTTTCTTT. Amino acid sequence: CASSVAGGLGTEAFF.

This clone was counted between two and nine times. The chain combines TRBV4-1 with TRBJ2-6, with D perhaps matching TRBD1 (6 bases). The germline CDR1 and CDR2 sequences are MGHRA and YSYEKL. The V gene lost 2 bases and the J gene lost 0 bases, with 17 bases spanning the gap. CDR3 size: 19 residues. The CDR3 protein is CASSQPGQFLSSGANVLTF. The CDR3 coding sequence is TGCGCCAGCAGCCAACCCGGACAGTTCTTAAGCTCTGGGGCCAACGTCCTGACTTTC.

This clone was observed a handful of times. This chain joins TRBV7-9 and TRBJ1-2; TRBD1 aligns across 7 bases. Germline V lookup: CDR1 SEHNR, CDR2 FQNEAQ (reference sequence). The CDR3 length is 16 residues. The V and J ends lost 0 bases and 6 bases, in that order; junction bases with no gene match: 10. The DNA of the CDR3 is TGTGCCAGCAGCTTAGCGGGGGACAGCAAGAGTCATGGCTACACCTTC. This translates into CASSLAGDSKSHGYTF.